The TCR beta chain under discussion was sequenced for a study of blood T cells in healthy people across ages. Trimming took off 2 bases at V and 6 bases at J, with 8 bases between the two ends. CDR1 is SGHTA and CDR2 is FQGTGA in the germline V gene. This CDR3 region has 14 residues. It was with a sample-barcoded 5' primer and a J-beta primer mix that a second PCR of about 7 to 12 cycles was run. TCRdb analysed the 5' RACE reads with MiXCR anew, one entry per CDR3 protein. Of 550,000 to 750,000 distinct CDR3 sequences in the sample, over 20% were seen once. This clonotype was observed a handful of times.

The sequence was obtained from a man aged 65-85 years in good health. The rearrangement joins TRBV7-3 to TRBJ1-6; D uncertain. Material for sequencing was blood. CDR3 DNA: TGTGCCAGCAGCTTATCCCCGGCTAATTCACCCCTCCACTTT. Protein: CASSLSPANSPLHF.